This T cell receptor beta chain originates from a study of T cell responses to AZD1222 COVID-19 vaccine. General study points: The donor group comprised mostly white British people and more females; the analysis possibly underestimated clonal diversity. The repertoires were collected only after the peak T cell response. At study baseline, merely more than 5 AZD1222 recipients were seropositive. Among spike-specific TCRs, nearly half reportedly target unmutated variant regions.

Turning to this clone: Its antigen remains unknown.

The CDR3 is 18 amino acids. V shed 1 base, J shed 4 bases, and the junction held 7 bases outside the gene matches. Germline V CDR1 and CDR2: SGHRS, YFSETQ. TCRdb keeps only in-frame clones here, not all; method: immunoSEQ multiplex PCR. The sample records approximately 140,000 clones, roughly 90% being singletons. This TCR derives from an adult who received the AZD1222 COVID-19 vaccine. The sequencing used peripheral blood, collected 28 days after the second AZD1222 dose. The rearrangement joins TRBV5-1 to TRBJ2-3; 15 bases line up with TRBD2. The CDR3 here is CASSLWGLAGGRADTQYF. The CDR3 nucleotides are TGCGCCAGCAGCTTGTGGGGACTAGCGGGGGGCCGAGCAGATACGCAGTATTTT.